This T cell receptor (beta chain) was documented in a study of CD8 T cells in ankylosing spondylitis. Findings and caveats of the study: Roughly eight highly homologous variants formed a TCR beta motif that appeared characteristic of ankylosing spondylitis blood. Researchers report that disease-linked clones proved CD8+ and relatively rare in peripheral blood.

Quantitative 5'-RACE with molecular barcodes produced the TCR beta libraries. TCRdb called the 5' RACE reads again in MiXCR, with one record for every CDR3 protein. Of roughly 230,000 distinct CDR3 sequences listed, 8% to 11% are singletons. This clonotype was seen many times. The antigen remains unidentified. The sequenced sample consisted of blood, either unsorted or a sorted T cell fraction (not recorded which). This TCR came from a male donor with ankylosing spondylitis or in good health (not recorded which).

The CDR3: CASSPQRVSSYNEQFF. The CDR3 nucleotides read TGTGCCAGCAGCCCTCAGCGGGTTAGCTCCTACAATGAGCAGTTCTTC. The chain employs TRBV7-9 and TRBJ2-1; D perhaps matches TRBD2 (6 bases). Trimming shortened V by 5 bases and J by 0 bases, and 14 bases separated the two germline ends. The V gene's germline CDR1 is SEHNR and CDR2 FQNEAQ (reference sequence). The CDR3 is 16 residues long.